Listed below are T cell receptor beta chains from one sample, sequenced in a study of cytomegalovirus exposure and HLA in healthy donors. Libraries were prepared by immunoSEQ multiplex PCR; TCRdb keeps only in-frame clonotypes and omits some of them. The sample contains some 110,000 clones, 77% of which appear only once. Sequenced: PBMCs. The receptors shown here come from a woman aged 40 to 49 in good health and CMV-seropositive. Both conserved end residues are part of each CDR3. Where a row states a size, it is once, few, many or the class of an expanded clone; other rows omit it.

clone_size	v_call	j_call	cdr3_aa
NA	TRBV7-3	TRBJ2-1	CASSLTGGSGNEQFF
NA	TRBV6-4	TRBJ2-3	CASRGRQVDTQYF
NA	TRBV6-5	TRBJ1-1	CASSERGFTEAFF
NA	TRBV28	TRBJ2-5	CASRISGVQETQYF
NA	TRBV7-2	TRBJ1-1	CASSLERLNTEAFF
NA	TRBV11-2	TRBJ1-2	CASSTGFGYGYTF
NA	TRBV5-1	TRBJ1-6	CASSFGTGSSPLHF
once	TRBV5-4	TRBJ2-3	CASSLGGSFTDTQYF
NA	TRBV2	TRBJ1-2	CASSDRELGYTF
NA	TRBV6-1	TRBJ1-1	CASSAGMNTEAFF
NA	TRBV7-3	TRBJ2-1	CASSPSGQSYNEQFF
NA	TRBV28	TRBJ1-5	CASTNTPPRGPQHF
NA	TRBV11-1	TRBJ2-7	CASGQDEQYF
NA	TRBV19	TRBJ1-3	CASYDTAGGNTIYF
NA	TRBV5-1	TRBJ1-1	CASSGQGGATEAFF
NA	TRBV21-1	TRBJ1-2	CASSKSGEGPPGYTF
NA	TRBV9	TRBJ2-2	CASSEQGAGELFF
NA	TRBV11-1	TRBJ2-5	CASSTGTEETQYF
NA	TRBV28	TRBJ1-6	CASHTGGRDSPLHF
NA	TRBV30	NA	CAWSPSGRDTYEQYF
NA	TRBV2	TRBJ2-3	CASRWTSAITDTQYF
NA	TRBV6-5	TRBJ1-1	CATGGLDTEAFF